This T cell receptor (beta chain) was identified during a study of T cell changes during pregnancy in multiple sclerosis. Repertoires were generated with immunoSEQ multiplex PCR, while TCRdb's copy carries only in-frame clones and drops some. The table has around 38,000 clones, roughly 92% seen once; the top ten hold approximately 0.41%. Germline V gives CDR1 ENHRY, CDR2 SYGVKD. The V gene end was trimmed by 5 bases and the J gene end by 2 bases; junction bases not matched to a gene: 5. There are 15 residues in the CDR3. The receptor was isolated from a female donor in good health, enrolled as a control in a pregnancy study. Here the sequenced sample was CD4+ T cells from peripheral blood mononuclear cells, taken in the third trimester of pregnancy. The genes are TRBV10-3 and TRBJ2-7, with 11 nucleotides matching TRBD2. The CDR3 DNA is TGTGCCATCAGTCCTTTAGCGGGGGGGACCTACGAGCAGTACTTC. As protein: CAISPLAGGTYEQYF.